This T cell receptor (beta chain) was identified in a study of blood T cell repertoires in COVID-19. Study-wide context: PBMCs, B-cell-depleted T cells, or T cells were the source of the cDNA or gDNA that made up the material.

The method was immunoSEQ multiplex PCR; TCRdb's version includes in-frame clones alone and lacks a portion of them. Among some 140,000 clones listed, approximately 85% were seen once. Unmatched junction bases numbered 5, after V lost 5 bases and J lost 0 bases. Looked up from germline, CDR1 is LNHDA and CDR2 is SQIVND (reference sequence). The CDR3 runs 15 residues. The gene calls are TRBV19 and TRBJ2-7; 9 bases are a match to TRBD1. Sample: peripheral blood. The TCR was taken from a man aged 60 to 75 with COVID-19, enrolled during active disease. CDR3 DNA sequence: TGTGCCAGTAGTGACCGGGACAGGGTCTCCTACGAGCAGTACTTC. As protein: CASSDRDRVSYEQYF.